The source of this TCR beta chain is a study of T cell responses to AZD1222 COVID-19 vaccine. Study-wide findings and caveats: Donors were chiefly white British, with a greater number of females, and clonal diversity was perhaps underestimated. Close to half of all spike-specific TCRs reportedly target regions of the variants that are unmutated. Only a handful of AZD1222 recipients were seropositive at baseline.

Sequencing was performed with immunoSEQ multiplex PCR; in TCRdb, only in-frame clones are kept and a portion is missing. Seen here are approximately 110,000 clones, around 92% observed once, and the top ten hold approximately 7.9%. The CDR3 consists of 16 residues. Unmatched junction bases numbered 11, after V lost 4 bases and J lost 5 bases. CDR1 is SGHRS and CDR2 is YFSETQ in the germline V gene. Concerning this clone: The antigen is undetermined.

The sample consisted of peripheral blood, taken 28 days after the second AZD1222 dose. The V and J genes are TRBV5-1 and TRBJ1-4; TRBD1 agrees at 7 bases. The receptor was derived from an adult who received the AZD1222 COVID-19 vaccine. CDR3 amino acids: CASSRRFEQGNEKLFF. The CDR3 DNA reads TGCGCCAGCAGCCGCCGTTTTGAACAGGGGAATGAAAAACTGTTTTTT.